This record covers a single T cell receptor (beta chain). Its antigen is as yet unknown. The entry originates in a study of vaccination and CD4 T cells after COVID-19. Study in general: Cells received overlapping spike peptides from SARS-CoV-2, HCoV-NL63, HCoV-OC43 and HCoV-229E as stimulation.

The treatment: roughly ten-day PBMC culture with coronavirus spike peptide pools or control peptides (ViraFEST assay). V lost 2 bases and J lost 1, with 13 bases in between. Looked up from germline, CDR1 is MNHEY and CDR2 is SVGAGI. The CDR3 contains 16 residues. An Oncomine TCR Beta short-read assay was used to sequence the DNA from cultured CD4+ T cells. TCRdb recomputed calls from the PCR reads with MiXCR, one row per CDR3 protein. The table shows 20,000 to 25,000 distinct CDR3 sequences, with approximately 50% occurring only once. The chain links TRBV6-5 to TRBJ2-3; D possibly corresponds to TRBD1 (6 bases). Sequencing input: CD4+ T cells from blood, cultured in vitro. The origin of this receptor is a human donor who had recovered from COVID-19. The CDR3 sequence is CASSYGGSKGTDTQYF. The CDR3 DNA reads TGTGCCAGCAGTTACGGGGGCAGCAAGGGCACAGATACGCAGTATTTT.